This T cell receptor beta chain was profiled in a study of cytomegalovirus exposure and HLA in healthy donors. As for the study in general: The 130 or so validation repertoires, a later analysis reported, used the same platform as the roughly 700 repertoires from the first cohort.

The data were produced by immunoSEQ multiplex PCR, yet TCRdb's version contains in-frame clones alone and is incomplete. This table holds tens of thousands of clones, roughly 96% found once. V lost 4 bases and J 5 bases, leaving 12 bases between the germline ends. The CDR3 has 13 amino acids. In germline, CDR1 is SGHTA, CDR2 FQGNSA. Input material: PBMCs. The source of this sequence is a man between 18 and 35 years old in good health and CMV-seronegative. The rearrangement uses TRBV7-2 and TRBJ2-7; possible D gene TRBD1, 6 bases. The CDR3 DNA follows: TGTGCCAGCAGCTCGATCACAGGGAACGAGCAGTACTTC. Translating it yields CASSSITGNEQYF.